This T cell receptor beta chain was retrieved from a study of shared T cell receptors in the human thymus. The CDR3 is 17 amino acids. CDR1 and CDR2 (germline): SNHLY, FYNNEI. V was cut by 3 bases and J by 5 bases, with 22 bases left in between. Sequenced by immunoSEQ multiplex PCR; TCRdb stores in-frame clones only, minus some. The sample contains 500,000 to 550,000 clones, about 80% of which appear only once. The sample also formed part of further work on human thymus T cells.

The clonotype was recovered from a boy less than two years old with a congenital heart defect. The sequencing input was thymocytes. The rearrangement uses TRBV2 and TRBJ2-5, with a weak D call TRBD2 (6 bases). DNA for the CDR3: TGTGCCAGCAGTGACCGGCTAGCGCACTTCCGGCAGGAGACCCAGTACTTC. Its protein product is CASSDRLAHFRQETQYF.